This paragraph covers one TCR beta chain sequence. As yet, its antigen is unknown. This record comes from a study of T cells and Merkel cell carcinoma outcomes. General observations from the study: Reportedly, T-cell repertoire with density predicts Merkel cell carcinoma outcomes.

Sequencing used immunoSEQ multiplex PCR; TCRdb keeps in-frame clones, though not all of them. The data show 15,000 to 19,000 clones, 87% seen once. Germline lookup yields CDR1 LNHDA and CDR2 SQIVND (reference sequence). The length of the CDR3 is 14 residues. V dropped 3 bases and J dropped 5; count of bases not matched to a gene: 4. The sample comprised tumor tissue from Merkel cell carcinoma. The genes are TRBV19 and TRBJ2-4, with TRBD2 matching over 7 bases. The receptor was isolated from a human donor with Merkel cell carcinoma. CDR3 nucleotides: TGTGCCAGTAGTATGGGGGGGATCCAAAACATTCAGTACTTC. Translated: CASSMGGIQNIQYF.